The source of this T cell receptor beta chain is a study of vaccination and CD4 T cells after COVID-19 (dated 2022 in TCRdb). Some background on the complete study: Convalescent patients had a positive SARS-CoV-2 result on nasal swab PCR, and of these patients, some 10 had mild disease and one had severe disease. Post-COVID blood samples were collected from convalescent patients a median of approximately 100 days after diagnosis, with a range of about 30 to 180 days. In ten to eleven COVID-19 convalescent patients and a few infection-naive healthy vaccine recipients, researchers compared the spike-specific CD4+ TCR repertoire from before mRNA vaccination with the repertoire from after. In the convalescent cohort there were six males and four females, among whom were two Hispanic individuals, seven Caucasians, two Asians and one multiracial person. For stimulating the cultures, overlapping spike peptide pools were used, derived from SARS-CoV-2 as well as from the common cold coronaviruses HCoV-NL63, HCoV-OC43 and HCoV-229E. Participants received two doses of either the Pfizer-BioNTech BNT162b2 vaccine (n=8) or the Moderna mRNA-1273 vaccine (n=2). The time from the second vaccine dose to post-vaccine blood sampling had a median of roughly 72 days and ranged from about 13 to 250 days. Control cultures received a CEFX viral epitope pool as the positive control, an HIV-1 Nef peptide pool as the negative control, or no peptide.

Findings and caveats that apply to the study as a whole: In convalescent patients, a median roughly 87% of post-vaccine SARS-CoV-2-reactive clones were detected only after vaccination, suggesting vaccine-specific priming. An increase in the median number of SARS-CoV-2-reactive clonotypes from around 20 after infection to 38 after vaccination was observed, but the change was not found to be significant. Nearly all vaccine-specific clones in convalescent patients (304 of 307) were mono-reactive for SARS-CoV-2 spike rather than cross-reactive with common cold coronaviruses. The study included relatively few convalescent patients and did not analyze early timepoints after natural infection.

Looking up the germline V gene (reference sequence) yields CDR1 SEHNR and CDR2 FQNEAQ. The CDR3 covers 12 residues, taking in both the cysteine and the phenylalanine. CDR3 DNA is the only sequence kept; it has 36 bases, read in frame from the first base. V loses 8 bases, J loses 3 bases, and the germline ends lie 9 bases apart. Points on this clonotype: It lacks a known antigen. Per-nucleotide qualities are absent, and no much larger clonotype sits a single base away.

The treatment or condition label, as the study defines it: roughly 11-day PBMC culture with coronavirus spike peptide pools or control peptides (ViraFEST assay). The ViraFEST assay, used in the study, expanded antigen-specific T cells with peptide pools and then identified the expanded clonotypes through TCR sequencing. Positive SARS-CoV-2 PCR tests in the convalescent patients dated from March to December 2020, before Alpha, Beta and Delta variants emerged in the United States. Each well held roughly 2.2 million PBMCs cultured in IMDM containing roughly 5.4% human AB serum and 10 IU/ml IL-2, with 8 to 10 ug/ml peptide pools added. Half of the culture medium was replaced with fresh IL-2-containing medium on days 3 and 7. After about 11 days of culture, CD4+ T cells were isolated by negative selection using the EasySep CD4+ T cell isolation kit. PBMCs were separated from whole blood using Ficoll-Paque Plus gradient centrifugation and then either used fresh or cryopreserved at -140C. Triplicate wells were generally used for each culture condition.

The receptor library was made with PCR. DNA from cultured CD4+ T cells underwent TCR sequencing with the Oncomine TCR Beta short-read assay at the Johns Hopkins FTIC core. The QIAamp micro DNA kit was used to extract genomic DNA from the cultured CD4+ T cells. Oncomine TCR Beta libraries made from cultured CD4+ T cells were pooled using unique dual indexes and sequenced on an Illumina iSeq 100. The authors' analysis ran thus. Non-productive sequences were removed, and CDR3s not starting with C, not ending with F or W, or shorter than 7 amino acids were discarded. Antigen-specific clonotypes were identified with the MANAFEST web application by comparing peptide-stimulated wells with reference and other culture wells. For a clone to be called positive, the clone needed an FDR below 0.05, an odds ratio above 5, and a productive frequency above 0.1% in at least two of three replicate wells. A clonotype was classed as cross-reactive if the clonotype showed significant expansion both in SARS-CoV-2 spike wells and in at least one common cold coronavirus spike condition. Using R version 3.6.1, CDR3 homology was evaluated through Levenshtein distances (stringdist) along with unrooted phylogenetic trees (ape). TCRdb trimmed public reads at Q25 via fastp, called clones via MiXCR and kept in-frame beta chains. Each entry merges the rows of one CDR3 protein and shows their most common DNA and genes. The V and J calls were not made by the authors but by TCRdb's processing. In this sample the table shows about 18,000 distinct CDR3 sequences, nearly 60% of which occur a single time. Of the sample, more than 6% is held by the ten largest clones.

This receptor chain uses TRBV7-9 and TRBJ2-3; the D segment could be TRBD2, given 5 matching bases. Sequencing used CD4+ T cells from blood, cultured in vitro, obtained before SARS-CoV-2 vaccination. This receptor was obtained from a human donor who had recovered from COVID-19. The CDR3: CASGGETDTQYF. The base sequence is TGTGCCAGCGGAGGCGAGACAGATACGCAGTATTTT.